The present T cell receptor (beta chain) was sequenced within a study of metastatic and nonmetastatic thyroid tumors. Whole-study context: Malignant thyroid and benign thyroid patients provided blood and tumor or nodule tissue whose repertoires were compared.

Including both end residues, the CDR3 is 15 amino acids long. Germline V gives CDR1 MGHRA, CDR2 YSYEKL. Worth noting for this clone: A much larger clone is a single base away; this may be a read error. The conserved phenylalanine or tryptophan is not found at the CDR3 terminus, so this likely reflects a read error. Because the CDR3's place on the DNA is in doubt, the DNA is left out and the CDR3 is given as listed by TCRdb.

TCRdb reprocessed the PCR reads using MiXCR. The profile shows 25,000 to 30,000 clones, about 15% of them singletons. Thyroid surgery was preceded by no treatment in any patient. The chain combines TRBV4-1 with TRBJ2-7; the D call TRBD1 from the table was never checked on the DNA. This sequence originates from a male donor with papillary thyroid cancer or a benign thyroid nodule (not recorded which). Some clones in this sample may be carry-over from other donors' samples. Sequenced sample: blood. The CDR3 here is CASSQLRGLSYEQYL.